This T cell receptor (beta chain) was sequenced for a study of blood T cell repertoires in COVID-19. Residents of 24 US areas, aged about 18 to 95 years, made up the participants. No more than 2 weeks before study entry, exposed participants had met a case of COVID-19. Assay used: immunoSEQ multiplex PCR; TCRdb lists only in-frame clones, some missing. Among around 340,000 clones listed, more than 70% were seen once. Germline V gene data show CDR1 as MNHEY and CDR2 as SMNVEV (reference sequence). The CDR3 has 14 residues. Trimming removed 2 bases at V and 6 bases at J, with 11 bases between. Sequenced input: PBMCs or T cells enriched from blood (not recorded which). V gene TRBV27 combines with J gene TRBJ1-5; a weak D match, TRBD1 (5 bases). This TCR came from a woman younger than 45 who had been exposed to COVID-19. The CDR3 nucleotides read TGTGCCAGCAGTTTAGGGGGGACCGGTCAGCCCCAGCATTTT. Translating gives CASSLGGTGQPQHF.